Sequencing of this T cell receptor beta chain was carried out in a study of regulatory T cells in long-lasting Graves disease (dated by TCRdb to the early 2020s). About the study as a whole: In the newly diagnosed Graves' disease group, patients had been taking antithyroid drugs for less than 3 months. The study was conducted in China and was registered as a clinical trial. Persistent Graves' disease patients were compared with newly diagnosed Graves' disease patients by peripheral blood TCR sequencing and RNA sequencing. A total of around 35 samples underwent TCR sequencing: some 13 from persistent and roughly 20 from newly diagnosed Graves' disease patients.

Explained via the paper, the time point label denotes: newly diagnosed GD, antithyroid drugs for less than 3 months. For both TCR sequencing and RNA sequencing, RNA was extracted from PBMCs using TRIzol. The diagnosis of Graves' disease followed American Thyroid Association guidelines. Recruitment of patients was carried out at an endocrinology department in Xi'an, China. Each patient gave 9 to 10 milliliters of peripheral blood, collected in an EDTA anticoagulant tube. Ficoll Paque Plus density gradient separation was used to isolate PBMCs, and no additional T cell sorting was done. RNA quality was checked with an Agilent 2100 Bioanalyzer and agarose gel, and concentration with a NanoDrop 2000. CDR1 and CDR2 were assigned from the germline V gene as MNHNS and SASEGT. Including cysteine and phenylalanine, the CDR3 has 11 amino acids. Solely the CDR3 DNA is kept, with 33 bases framed from the first base. Trimmed from V: 6 bases; trimmed from J: 6 bases; junction bases lacking a gene match: 2.

Libraries were made using multiplex PCR. The instrument given in TCRdb is Illumina HiSeq 4000. iRepertoire HTBI primers and Arm-PCR amplification of CDR3 regions were used to construct TCR beta libraries. Before sequencing, the PCR products went through gel purification. The paper's processing steps were these. Across samples, around 62 TRBV and around 15 TRBJ segments were identified and used for gene usage analysis of CDR3 amino acid clonotypes. COPE and FqMerger were used to merge filtered high-quality paired reads into contigs. BLAST was used to align contigs to IMGT TRBV, TRBD and TRBJ reference genes, with CDR3 defined following IMGT. Any clonotype with a frequency above 0.1% was counted as a highly expanded clone. Shannon entropy served as the measure of repertoire diversity, while the Gini coefficient captured V-J evenness. Clonotypes shared by more than one individual were considered public. TCRdb reprocessed the public reads (quality trimming at Q25 with fastp, clone calling with MiXCR) and kept in-frame beta chains. Every CDR3 protein is listed once, alongside the most common genes and DNA of its rows. TCRdb, rather than the study authors, made the V and J calls. For this sample there are about 540,000 distinct CDR3 sequences; about 13% appear just once. The ten top clones hold about 9.1% of the sample.

This clonotype was found a few times. The clone's antigen remains unknown. Base qualities are not recorded, but no much larger clone differs from it by a single base. Study-wide conclusions, independent of this receptor: A larger number of public clonotypes was shared among persistent patients (fewer than 3,000) than among newly diagnosed patients (more than 850). Peripheral blood alone was examined, since thyroid tissue, which constituted the primary lesion, could not be accessed. Compared with newly diagnosed patients, patients with persistent Graves' disease had lower TCR Shannon entropy and fewer highly expanded clones, which suggests clonal expansion. Only the TCR beta chain was sequenced and analyzed. The small sample size was acknowledged by the authors as a limitation that may reduce accuracy. TRBV28, TRBJ1-2 and TRBJ2-5 were preferentially used in persistent disease, while TRBV20-1 and TRBJ2-1 were favored in newly diagnosed disease.

These same data were also listed under a study on T cells in Graves' hyperthyroidism and ophthalmopathy. According to the second study: Stable Graves' hyperthyroidism was defined as no progression to ophthalmopathy during 18 months of follow-up. Hyperthyroidism patients were aged 18 to 65 years and newly diagnosed, with disease duration of less than 2 months. Exclusion was applied to patients with uncontrolled infections, other autoimmune diseases, pregnancy or lactation. Diagnoses were established on the basis of clinical symptoms, serum thyroxine and TRAb, thyroid ultrasound, and orbital computed tomography. The first round of RT-PCR for the TCR CDR3 was performed with the HTBI primer set and the Qiagen OneStep RT-PCR kit. Blood samples also contained most of the expanded thyroid clonotypes (frequency above 0.001), which suggests that blood repertoires may reflect thyroid immune responses. A model built on a 13 V-J signature distinguished ophthalmopathy from stable hyperthyroidism, reaching around 88% sensitivity and about 81% specificity in cross-validation and 80%/75% in testing. In validation, the model predicted progression to ophthalmopathy a median of about 6.8 months before onset, with around 70% sensitivity and almost 75% specificity. TCR V-J signatures able to tell the groups apart were searched for in a discovery cohort of approximately 95 patients, of whom over 40 had Graves' ophthalmopathy and about 60 had stable Graves' hyperthyroidism. Prospective prediction of ophthalmopathy was tested in an independent validation cohort consisting of fewer than 20 hyperthyroidism patients and 15 to 17 patients who later progressed to ophthalmopathy. The roughly 99 discovery patients were divided at random into training and test sets in a 7:3 ratio. In addition, the study compared T-cell repertoires in thyroid tissue and in blood from over 5 Graves' hyperthyroidism patients. Once sampling was done, hyperthyroidism patients were given methimazole at a starting dose of 30 mg daily, whereas ophthalmopathy patients were given high-dose intravenous methylprednisolone. Libraries were constructed in a second round of multiplex PCR, after which size selection and purification were performed. Sequencing of the libraries was done on an Illumina HiSeq2000 using paired-end 100 bp reads. SOAPnuke was used to process the raw data, with reads discarded if the reads contained adapters or uncalled bases, had a mean Phred below 15, or lacked an exact constant-primer or identifier match. High-quality paired reads were merged using COPE v1.2.5, and each unique nucleotide sequence was defined as a clonotype. MiTCR v1.1 was used to align the clonotypes against IMGT TRBV, TRBD and TRBJ reference segments. Only V-J combinations with frequency above 0.0001, covering 99.2% of repertoires, were analysed. The TCS score was defined as F50 (clonal expansion) divided by E x V (chaos), with BLOSUM62-based TCRdist calculated between CDR3 peptides within each V-J. Welch's t-statistics and random forest reduced 500 to 650 V-J features to 13, which were used in a naive Bayes classifier (R e1071). Sample size was not statistically predetermined, and investigators were not blinded to group allocation. TCR Vbeta CDR3 sequencing of 130 to 150 peripheral blood samples (approximately 44 ophthalmopathy, over 70 hyperthyroidism and approximately 17 progressor patients) is reported in the paper.

The chain was built from TRBV6-1 and TRBJ2-7; 7 nucleotides in the junction match TRBD1. This material consisted of peripheral blood mononuclear cells (PBMCs), taken at new diagnosis, from a patient treated with antithyroid drugs. The receptor was derived from a man younger than 45 with Graves disease. Donor details come from another sample of the same person, matched by shared clones. The CDR3 protein is CASRDRFEQYF. The DNA sequence is as follows: TGTGCCAGCAGGGACAGGTTCGAGCAGTACTTC.